This T cell receptor (beta chain) appears in the sequencing data of a study of CD8 T cells in ankylosing spondylitis. Findings and caveats of the study: Among TCR beta sequences, a motif of roughly 8 highly homologous variants appeared characteristic of ankylosing spondylitis blood. Disease-linked clones, CD8+, were relatively rare in peripheral blood. Matched synovial fluid from ankylosing spondylitis patients was reported to be enriched for disease-linked clones.

The CDR3 is 13 amino acids. Germline V CDR1 and CDR2: MNHNS, SASEGT. The ends were cut back, 8 bases at V and 6 bases at J, with 15 bases in the middle. As the method for making TCR beta libraries, quantitative 5'-RACE with molecular barcodes was used. Each CDR3 protein gets one entry after TCRdb re-called the 5' RACE reads with MiXCR. The sample has approximately 300,000 distinct CDR3 sequences, 20% seen once. This clonotype was detected many times. The target antigen is unknown. This TCR derives from a male donor with ankylosing spondylitis or in good health (not recorded which). The specimen was blood, either unsorted or a sorted T cell fraction (not recorded which). V gene TRBV6-1 combines with J gene TRBJ2-3; D not resolved. The CDR3 nucleotides are TGTGCCAGCCGCATCTCCAGAGCGGATACGCAGTATTTT. This codes for CASRISRADTQYF.